A selection of T cell receptor beta chains follows, all from one sample in a study of cytomegalovirus exposure and HLA in healthy donors. The assay was immunoSEQ multiplex PCR, and TCRdb's table has in-frame clones only and misses some. Among 150,000 or so clones listed, around 84% were seen once. Sequenced material: PBMCs. The receptor source for this set is a human donor in good health. The CDR3 runs from the conserved cysteine through the conserved F or W. Each record gives: D gene, CDR3 length, V gene, J gene, clone size, CDR3 DNA, CDR3 protein. The D gene is left open where the match is weak. The size entry is marked missing in some rows and otherwise reads once, few, many or a size class.

D: -; length: 15; V: TRBV28; J: TRBJ1-1; size: once; DNA: TGTGCCAGCAGTTTACTTCCCGGGACACCCCGGGGAGCTTTCTTT; CDR3: CASSLLPGTPRGAFF
D: TRBD2; length: 16; V: TRBV28; J: TRBJ2-1; size: -; DNA: TGTGCCAGCAGTCCCCCCGGCGCGGGAGGGTACAATGAGCAGTTCTTC; CDR3: CASSPPGAGGYNEQFF
D: -; length: 17; V: TRBV19; J: TRBJ2-1; size: -; DNA: TGTGCCAGCGAACCTAACAGCGGACCGAGCTCCTACAATGAGCAGTTCTTC; CDR3: CASEPNSGPSSYNEQFF
D: TRBD1; length: 14; V: TRBV7-2; J: TRBJ1-1; size: -; DNA: TGTGCCAGCAGCTCTAGACAGGGAAGCACTGAAGCTTTCTTT; CDR3: CASSSRQGSTEAFF
D: -; length: 14; V: TRBV7-3; J: TRBJ1-3; size: -; DNA: TGTGCCAGCAGTCCTGGGCTGTATGGAAACACCATATATTTT; CDR3: CASSPGLYGNTIYF
D: -; length: 14; V: TRBV2; J: TRBJ1-4; size: -; DNA: TGTGCCAGCAGAATAATGGGAGGGATCGAAAAACTGTTTTTT; CDR3: CASRIMGGIEKLFF
D: -; length: 14; V: TRBV7-8; J: TRBJ2-7; size: once; DNA: TGTGCCAGCAGAAAAATTAAAGCCTCCTACGAGCAGTACTTC; CDR3: CASRKIKASYEQYF
D: -; length: 13; V: TRBV29-1; J: TRBJ1-1; size: -; DNA: TGCAGCGTTGAAGGACTCCTCCGGACTGAAGCTTTCTTT; CDR3: CSVEGLLRTEAFF
D: TRBD1; length: 16; V: TRBV7-2; J: TRBJ1-6; size: -; DNA: TGTGCCAGCAGCAACCTTTACAGGGGGCGGAATTCACCCCTCCACTTT; CDR3: CASSNLYRGRNSPLHF
D: -; length: 13; V: TRBV14; J: TRBJ2-7; size: -; DNA: TGTGCCAGCAGCCAAGCAGGGCTCTACGAGCAGTACTTC; CDR3: CASSQAGLYEQYF
D: TRBD2; length: 15; V: TRBV27; J: TRBJ2-1; size: -; DNA: TGTGCCAGCACCTCCGGGCGGTTAGCGGGAGGTGGGGAGTTCTTC; CDR3: CASTSGRLAGGGEFF
D: TRBD1; length: 16; V: TRBV29-1; J: TRBJ2-2; size: -; DNA: TGCAGCGTTTTCGCCGGGACAGGGTTTTTCACCGGGGAGCTGTTTTTT; CDR3: CSVFAGTGFFTGELFF
D: -; length: 13; V: TRBV7-2; J: TRBJ2-5; size: -; DNA: TGTGCCAGCAGTCTCGGGGTTGTAGAGACCCAGTACTTC; CDR3: CASSLGVVETQYF
D: TRBD1; length: 17; V: TRBV5-4; J: TRBJ2-6; size: -; DNA: TGTGCCAGCAACCTCGGACAGGGGGTACTTGGGGCCAACGTCCTGACTTTC; CDR3: CASNLGQGVLGANVLTF
D: -; length: 16; V: TRBV25-1; J: TRBJ2-3; size: once; DNA: TGTGCCAGCAGTGATTCCGATTCGGGAGTCACAGATACGCAGTATTTT; CDR3: CASSDSDSGVTDTQYF
D: -; length: 14; V: TRBV9; J: TRBJ2-2; size: -; DNA: TGTGCCAGCAATACTGCAGGGCAGGCCGGGGAGCTGTTTTTT; CDR3: CASNTAGQAGELFF
D: TRBD1; length: 14; V: TRBV11-1; J: TRBJ2-1; size: -; DNA: TGTGCCAGCACCGGGGACAGTTCCTACAATGAGCAGTTCTTC; CDR3: CASTGDSSYNEQFF
D: -; length: 13; V: TRBV2; J: TRBJ1-5; size: -; DNA: TGTGCCAGCAGCAGAGCGGGCAATCAGCCCCAGCATTTT; CDR3: CASSRAGNQPQHF
D: TRBD1; length: 19; V: TRBV5-1; J: TRBJ2-6; size: -; DNA: TGCGCCAGCAGCTTGGGGACAGGGGAGTATCCCTCTGGGGCCAACGTCCTGACTTTC; CDR3: CASSLGTGEYPSGANVLTF
D: -; length: 14; V: TRBV30; J: TRBJ1-5; size: -; DNA: TGTGCCTGGAGTGAGGGCCCGCGGGATCAGCCCCAGCATTTT; CDR3: CAWSEGPRDQPQHF
D: -; length: 16; V: TRBV7-2; J: TRBJ1-6; size: -; DNA: TGTGCCAGCAGTTTCTTCTTTCCCCCCTATAATTCACCCCTCCACTTT; CDR3: CASSFFFPPYNSPLHF
D: -; length: 17; V: TRBV6-4; J: TRBJ2-1; size: -; DNA: TGTGCCAGCAGTGACCCTACCGACAGGCCGAAGTACAATGAGCAGTTCTTC; CDR3: CASSDPTDRPKYNEQFF
D: TRBD1; length: 15; V: TRBV5-6; J: TRBJ2-7; size: -; DNA: TGTGCCAGCAGCGACGCCGGGACAGGGTGGTACGAGCAGTACTTC; CDR3: CASSDAGTGWYEQYF
D: TRBD1; length: 13; V: TRBV7-9; J: TRBJ1-1; size: -; DNA: TGTGCCAGCAGCCCGGACAGGGGAAATGAAGCTTTCTTT; CDR3: CASSPDRGNEAFF
D: TRBD1; length: 18; V: TRBV4-1; J: TRBJ1-6; size: -; DNA: TGCGCCAGCAGCCAACGGGGACAGCGGAGCTCCTATAATTCACCCCTCCACTTT; CDR3: CASSQRGQRSSYNSPLHF
D: TRBD1; length: 14; V: TRBV18; J: TRBJ2-2; size: -; DNA: TGTGCCAGCTCAAGACAGGGGAACACCGGGGAGCTGTTTTTT; CDR3: CASSRQGNTGELFF
D: -; length: 14; V: TRBV6-1; J: TRBJ1-1; size: -; DNA: TGTGCCAGCAGTGAAGGGGCCCTGAACACTGAAGCTTTCTTT; CDR3: CASSEGALNTEAFF
D: -; length: 13; V: TRBV27; J: TRBJ2-1; size: -; DNA: TGTGCCAGCAGTTTATACGACTTAGTGATTCGGTTCTTC; CDR3: CASSLYDLVIRFF
D: -; length: 13; V: TRBV6-6; J: TRBJ2-1; size: once; DNA: TGTGCCAGCAAAGGTTCGGGGGAGGATGAGCAGTTCTTC; CDR3: CASKGSGEDEQFF
D: -; length: 15; V: TRBV9; J: TRBJ2-2; size: -; DNA: TGTGCCAGCAGCGTAGGGACAATAAACACCGGGGAGCTGTTTTTT; CDR3: CASSVGTINTGELFF
D: TRBD1; length: 11; V: TRBV20-1; J: TRBJ2-1; size: -; DNA: TGCAGTGCAACTGGACAGGGCCAGCAGTTCTTC; CDR3: CSATGQGQQFF
D: -; length: 16; V: TRBV27; J: TRBJ2-1; size: few; DNA: TGTGCCAGCAGTATCGCCGGGTCTACAACGGACAATGAGCAGTTCTTC; CDR3: CASSIAGSTTDNEQFF
D: -; length: 12; V: TRBV29-1; J: TRBJ1-1; size: -; DNA: TGCAGCGTTGAAGATCTAGGGAGCGAAGCTTTCTTT; CDR3: CSVEDLGSEAFF
D: TRBD1; length: 13; V: TRBV6-5; J: TRBJ1-6; size: few; DNA: TGTGCCAGCAGGGACAGGGGCCCTTCACCCCTCCACTTT; CDR3: CASRDRGPSPLHF
D: -; length: 11; V: TRBV2; J: TRBJ2-5; size: -; DNA: TGTGCCAGCAGGGAGGGGGAGACCCAGTACTTC; CDR3: CASREGETQYF
D: TRBD1; length: 15; V: TRBV19; J: TRBJ1-5; size: -; DNA: TGTGCCAGTAGAAGGACAGGCAATAGCAATCAGCCCCAGCATTTT; CDR3: CASRRTGNSNQPQHF
D: -; length: 14; V: TRBV5-4; J: TRBJ2-3; size: -; DNA: TGTGCCAGCAGGCGATCACAGGGCTCAGATACGCAGTATTTT; CDR3: CASRRSQGSDTQYF
D: -; length: 13; V: TRBV6-1; J: TRBJ1-4; size: -; DNA: TGTGCCAGCAGAGGAGGAAATAATGAAAAACTGTTTTTT; CDR3: CASRGGNNEKLFF
D: TRBD1; length: 16; V: TRBV5-1; J: TRBJ1-1; size: once; DNA: TGCGCCAGCAGCTTGGCTACCGGGACAGTGAACACTGAAGCTTTCTTT; CDR3: CASSLATGTVNTEAFF
D: -; length: 14; V: TRBV28; J: TRBJ2-7; size: -; DNA: TGTGCCAGCAGTTTAATCCCGAGCTCCTACGAGCAGTACTTC; CDR3: CASSLIPSSYEQYF
D: -; length: 13; V: TRBV9; J: TRBJ2-7; size: -; DNA: TGTGCCAGCAGCGTAGGGAGCAACTACGAGCAGTACTTC; CDR3: CASSVGSNYEQYF
D: TRBD2; length: 14; V: TRBV6-5; J: TRBJ2-7; size: -; DNA: TGTGCCAGCAGAAAGGTGGGACTAGCCTACGAGCAGTACTTC; CDR3: CASRKVGLAYEQYF
D: -; length: 16; V: TRBV21-1; J: TRBJ2-7; size: -; DNA: TGTGCCAGCAGCAATCATCGGGACAGGGGTGTTGGCGAGCAGTACTTC; CDR3: CASSNHRDRGVGEQYF
D: -; length: 13; V: TRBV19; J: TRBJ1-5; size: few; DNA: TGTGCCAGTAGCAATCAGGGGAACCAGCCCCAGCATTTT; CDR3: CASSNQGNQPQHF
D: -; length: 15; V: TRBV6-4; J: TRBJ2-3; size: -; DNA: TGTGCCAGCAGTGACTCTATAGTTAGCACAGATACGCAGTATTTT; CDR3: CASSDSIVSTDTQYF
D: -; length: 11; V: TRBV5-1; J: TRBJ1-1; size: -; DNA: TGCGCCAGCAGCTCTAGTACTGAAGCTTTCTTT; CDR3: CASSSSTEAFF
D: -; length: 16; V: TRBV5-1; J: TRBJ2-7; size: -; DNA: TGCGCCAGCAGCAGAATCCCAGGGAAGATGGACTACGAGCAGTACTTC; CDR3: CASSRIPGKMDYEQYF
D: -; length: 14; V: TRBV9; J: TRBJ1-2; size: -; DNA: TGTGCCAGCAGCGACGGATGGCAGGGAAATGGCTACACCTTC; CDR3: CASSDGWQGNGYTF